This entry concerns a single TCR beta chain. These data come from a study of tumor T cells in aggressive B-cell lymphoma. There are 15 residues in the CDR3. Germline V gene lookup returns CDR1 SGDLS and CDR2 YYNGEE. V trimming: 4 bases; J trimming: 2 bases; junction bases outside the gene matches: 9. Libraries were prepared by immunoSEQ multiplex PCR; TCRdb keeps only in-frame clonotypes and omits some of them. The sample shows about 2,100 clones, less than 95% of them seen only once. The TCR originated in an adult with diffuse large B cell lymphoma. Source material: tumor tissue. The chain employs TRBV9 and TRBJ2-7; 7 nucleotides align to TRBD1. CDR3 residues: CASSPSLQGAYEQYF. CDR3 sequence (DNA): TGTGCCAGCAGCCCGAGCCTTCAGGGGGCCTACGAGCAGTACTTC.